The 13 T cell receptor beta chains below were found in one sample sequenced in a study of cytomegalovirus exposure and HLA in healthy donors. Both 60 Vbeta primers and 13 Jbeta primers went into the PCR. Only in-frame clones appear in the TCRdb table, and some are missing; sequencing was by immunoSEQ multiplex PCR. The specimen's table records roughly 75,000 clones. The sequenced sample consisted of PBMCs. The receptors derive from a boy aged 10-17 years in good health and CMV-seronegative.

V is TRBV6-6 and J is TRBJ1-2; D perhaps matches TRBD1 (6 bases). Germline values: CDR1 MNHNY, CDR2 SVGAGI (reference sequence). V dropped 2 bases and J dropped 6 bases, with 10 bases sitting between them. This CDR3 comprises 13 residues. DNA for the CDR3: TGTGCCAGCAGTTACAATTGGGACAATGGCTACACCTTC. Translated, it gives CASSYNWDNGYTF.

The chain carries TRBV30 and TRBJ2-2; no clear D gene. Germline CDR1 GTSNPN, CDR2 SVGIG (reference sequence). The CDR3 has 11 amino acids. This CDR3 reads CGRQGTGELFF. CDR3 bases: TGTGGGCGGCAAGGCACCGGGGAGCTGTTTTTT.

The V and J genes are TRBV7-9 and TRBJ2-1; the match to TRBD2 covers 10 bases. Germline lookup yields CDR1 SEHNR and CDR2 FQNEAQ (reference sequence). The CDR3 extends over 16 amino acids. J gave up 8 bases and V 0 bases, and 7 bases lay outside the gene matches. The CDR3 spells CASSLAQTSGAYEQFF. The CDR3, as DNA: TGTGCCAGCAGCTTAGCCCAAACTAGCGGGGCTTATGAGCAGTTCTTC.

The rearrangement joins TRBV6-1 to TRBJ2-7, with 10 bases matching TRBD1. J lost 2 bases, V lost 8 bases, and 9 bases had no gene match. This CDR3 is 15 amino acids long. Germline values: CDR1 MNHNS, CDR2 SASEGT. This chain's CDR3 is CASRGDGQGAYEQYF. The CDR3 DNA follows: TGTGCCAGCCGCGGGGATGGACAGGGGGCCTACGAGCAGTACTTC.

The chain has TRBV7-3 and TRBJ1-2, with 9 bases fitting TRBD1. With V trimmed by 6 bases and J by 8 bases, 10 bases remained unmatched. CDR1 is SGHTA and CDR2 is FQGTGA in the germline V gene. The CDR3 has 14 amino acids. CDR3 DNA sequence: TGTGCCAGCAGACCCGGACAGGGGACGTTCGGCTACACCTTC. Amino acids: CASRPGQGTFGYTF.

The chain uses TRBV7-9 and TRBJ1-2, with 8 bases that match TRBD1. V lost 5 bases and J lost 5; bases outside the gene matches: 7. The CDR3 sequence is 14 residues long. The germline CDR1 and CDR2 sequences are SEHNR and FQNEAQ (reference sequence). CDR3 loop: CASSPQGAEYGYTF. The DNA of the CDR3 is TGTGCCAGCAGCCCCCAGGGGGCGGAGTATGGCTACACCTTC.

The V and J genes are TRBV4-2 and TRBJ2-5; a weak D match, TRBD1 (5 bases). Germline-derived CDR1 and CDR2 are LGHNA and YNFKEQ. The CDR3 is made up of 14 amino acids. The germline V and J ends were trimmed by 0 bases and 4 bases, with 9 bases remaining between them. Written as DNA, the CDR3 is TGTGCCAGCAGCCAAGAGGGGCAGGGAGAGACCCAGTACTTC. It is translated as CASSQEGQGETQYF.

V and J are TRBV5-4 and TRBJ2-5; 8 bases are a match to TRBD2. The CDR3 runs 14 residues. The junction had 7 bases not matched to a gene; V was cut back by 4 bases and J by 5 bases. The V gene's germline CDR1 is SGHNT and CDR2 YYREEE (reference sequence). The CDR3, as DNA: TGTGCCAGCAGCGTTAGCGGGACGCGGGAGACCCAGTACTTC. The encoded protein is CASSVSGTRETQYF. Looking up the rest from reference TRBV5-4 and TRBJ2-5 gives the full variable domain: ETGVTQSPTHLIKTRGQQVTLRCSSQSGHNTVSWYQQALGQGPQFIFQYYREEENGRGNFPPRFSGLQFPNYSSELNVNALELDDSALYLCASSVSGTRETQYFGPGTRLLVL.

The rearrangement links TRBV6-6 to TRBJ2-3, with D possibly TRBD2 on 5 matching bases. The V gene lost 0 bases and the J gene lost 6 bases, with 13 bases spanning the gap. The CDR3 totals 15 residues. Germline CDR1 reads MNHNY; CDR2 reads SVGAGI (reference sequence). The CDR3 nucleotides are TGTGCCAGCAGTTACTCGATACGCCGGGGTGATACGCAGTATTTT. Amino acid sequence: CASSYSIRRGDTQYF.

The rearrangement joins TRBV9 to TRBJ2-1, with TRBD2 identical over 7 bases. J lost 6 bases, V lost 3 bases, and 12 bases had no gene match. This CDR3 is 16 amino acids long. CDR1 and CDR2 from the germline V gene are SGDLS and YYNGEE. The CDR3 nucleotides are TGTGCCAGCAGCGCTTTCGGCGGGAGTTGGCCCAATGAGCAGTTCTTC. Its translation is CASSAFGGSWPNEQFF. Based on the CDR3 plus reference TRBV9 and TRBJ2-1, the full variable domain is DSGVTQTPKHLITATGQRVTLRCSPRSGDLSVYWYQQSLDQGLQFLIQYYNGEERAKGNILERFSAQQFPDLHSELNLSSLELGDSALYFCASSAFGGSWPNEQFFGPGTRLTVL.

This chain joins TRBV6-5 and TRBJ2-1; weak D call: TRBD2 (5 bases). The ends were cut back, 6 bases at V and 7 bases at J, with 13 bases in the middle. The length of the CDR3 is 13 residues. Germline values: CDR1 MNHEY, CDR2 SVGAGI. The CDR3 coding sequence is TGTGCCAGCAGACGGGGTAGCGCTAATGAGCAGTTCTTC. Its protein is CASRRGSANEQFF.

In DNA form, the CDR3 reads TGCGCCAGCAGCCAAGTCCCTGGGGCTAGCGGGAGGGCAGATACGCAGTATTTT. This codes for CASSQVPGASGRADTQYF. The chain employs TRBV4-1 and TRBJ2-3, with 12 bases matching TRBD2. V lost 1 base and J lost 4; bases outside the gene matches: 9. The CDR3 spans 18 residues. Per germline, CDR1 MGHRA and CDR2 YSYEKL.

The chain uses TRBV19 and TRBJ1-4; TRBD1 agrees at 8 bases. The J segment lost 4 bases and the V segment lost 6 bases, leaving 1 base of the junction unmatched. The CDR3 is 13 residues long. In germline, CDR1 is LNHDA, CDR2 SQIVND (reference sequence). As DNA, the CDR3 is TGTGCCAGTAGGACAGGGGTTAATGAAAAACTGTTTTTT. It is translated as CASRTGVNEKLFF.